The 20 T cell receptor beta chains below were found in one sample sequenced in a study of cytomegalovirus exposure and HLA in healthy donors (TCRdb year 2017). Library generation was performed with the immunoSEQ multiplex PCR assay. TCRdb took over this immuneACCESS table, retaining in-frame rearrangements with V and J assigned. Such tables are incomplete; in checked studies, under half of the missing clones stem from an unresolved V gene, and the remainder is unexplained. Counted in this sample were over 100,000 clones; 88% of them appeared once. The ten largest clones take up around 6% of the sample. Sequences were obtained from PBMCs. The source of these receptors is a woman younger than 30 in good health and CMV-seropositive.

V and J are TRBV4-2 and TRBJ1-1; D unclear. This CDR3 contains 15 residues. Trimming stripped 1 base from V and 3 bases from J, with 12 bases between. The germline CDR1 and CDR2 sequences are LGHNA and YNFKEQ. As DNA, the CDR3 is TGTGCCAGCAGCCAAGCGGGAGTGTGGGACACTGAAGCTTTCTTT. Amino acids: CASSQAGVWDTEAFF.

V gene TRBV2 combines with J gene TRBJ2-3, with 8 nucleotides matching TRBD2. Germline V CDR1 and CDR2: SNHLY, FYNNEI. The CDR3 runs 15 residues. V shed 6 bases and J 7 bases; nucleotides not matched to a gene: 12. The CDR3 is CASSTRGGLGNTQYF. The DNA for the CDR3 is TGTGCCAGCAGCACCCGGGGGGGCCTTGGGAATACGCAGTATTTT.

The chain is built from TRBV5-6 and TRBJ2-5; TRBD2 matches at 8 bases. V lost 4 bases, J lost 4 bases, and 3 bases stayed unmatched. CDR1 SGHDT and CDR2 YYEEEE come from the germline V gene. The CDR3 totals 13 residues. CDR3 nucleotides: TGTGCCAGCAGCCCGGGGGGGCTAGAGACCCAGTACTTC. It codes for CASSPGGLETQYF.

The V and J genes are TRBV19 and TRBJ2-1, with 16 positions matching TRBD2. V was pared by 6 bases and J by 9 bases, with 2 bases of the junction left unmatched. This CDR3 comprises 14 residues. Germline lookup yields CDR1 LNHDA and CDR2 SQIVND (reference sequence). In DNA, the CDR3 is TGTGCCAGTAGGGGGACTAGCGGGAGGGGTGAGCAGTTCTTC. This translates into CASRGTSGRGEQFF.

The genes are TRBV30 and TRBJ1-4; possibly TRBD1 for D (6 bases). Germline assignment: CDR1 GTSNPN and CDR2 SVGIG (reference sequence). Trimming left V 3 bases short and J 11 bases short, with 19 bases between. CDR3 length: 14 residues. This CDR3 is CAWSLNRVSGKLFF. The CDR3 nucleotides read TGTGCCTGGAGCCTTAACAGGGTCAGCGGTAAACTGTTTTTT. Combining the CDR3 with reference TRBV30 and TRBJ1-4 gives the whole variable domain SQTIHQWPATLVQPVGSPLSLECTVEGTSNPNLYWYRQAAGRGLQLLFYSVGIGQISSEVPQNLSASRPQDRQFILSSKKLLLSDSGFYLCAWSLNRVSGKLFFGSGTQLSVL.

The chain joins TRBV10-3 to TRBJ1-2; D is possibly TRBD1 (5 bases). CDR3 length equals 16 residues. The germline V gene has CDR1 ENHRY and CDR2 SYGVKD. Trimming shortened V by 7 bases and J by 4 bases, and 22 bases separated the two germline ends. CDR3 bases: TGTGCCATCACCGGGGGGGACTTCGGGCAAGTCTATGGCTACACCTTC. Its translation: CAITGGDFGQVYGYTF.

The chain recombines TRBV12-5 with TRBJ1-1, with TRBD1 identical over 8 bases. The J segment lost 11 bases and the V segment lost 4 bases, leaving 6 bases of the junction unmatched. The CDR3 is made up of 12 amino acids. The germline V gene has CDR1 LGHNT and CDR2 FRNRAP. Here the CDR3 reads CASGSPQGAAFF. The CDR3 coding sequence is TGTGCTAGTGGTTCCCCGCAGGGGGCTGCTTTCTTT.

This chain links TRBV4-3 with TRBJ2-1, with a tentative D call TRBD2 (6 bases). This CDR3 comprises 18 residues. Trimming left V 1 base short and J 7 bases short, with 23 bases between. Germline V gene lookup returns CDR1 LGHNA and CDR2 YSLEER. The DNA for the CDR3 is TGCGCCAGCAGCCAAGTTCGAGCGGTAGGAGGGTTTGAGAATGAGCAGTTCTTC. It yields the protein CASSQVRAVGGFENEQFF.

This clone was seen only once. This chain links TRBV7-9 with TRBJ2-3; the D gene is possibly TRBD2 (7 bases). The CDR3 runs to 14 residues. Per germline, CDR1 SEHNR and CDR2 FQNEAQ (reference sequence). Trimming took off 3 bases at V and 6 bases at J, with 13 bases between the two ends. The chain's CDR3 is CASSFRGAPDTQYF. CDR3 bases: TGTGCCAGCAGCTTTCGGGGGGCCCCCGATACGCAGTATTTT.

The chain links TRBV15 to TRBJ2-5; TRBD1 might be the D (5 bases). CDR3 length: 13 amino acids. Germline CDR1 is LNHNV and CDR2 is YYDKDF (reference sequence). Trimming removed 4 bases at V and 4 bases at J, with 10 bases between. DNA for the CDR3: TGTGCCACCAGCATGGGGCGAGCAGAGACCCAGTACTTC. This gives the protein CATSMGRAETQYF.

V usage is TRBV7-9 and J usage is TRBJ2-7, with D perhaps matching TRBD2 (6 bases). Germline V lookup: CDR1 SEHNR, CDR2 FQNEAQ (reference sequence). The CDR3 loop spans 15 amino acids. Trimming cost V 0 bases and J 1 base, with 10 bases left between them. The CDR3 here is CASSLAPSVSYEQYF. CDR3 DNA sequence: TGTGCCAGCAGCTTAGCACCTAGCGTTTCCTACGAGCAGTACTTC.

The chain carries TRBV5-1 and TRBJ2-7, with 11 bases fitting TRBD1. The CDR3 loop spans 15 amino acids. Germline V gene sequence: CDR1 SGHRS, CDR2 YFSETQ. V lost 0 bases and J lost 7; bases outside the gene matches: 6. The CDR3 is CASSLGDRGFREQYF. In nucleotides, the CDR3 is TGCGCCAGCAGCTTGGGGGACAGGGGGTTTCGGGAGCAGTACTTC.

The table lists this clone with a count of one. As DNA, the CDR3 is TGTGCCAGCAGCGTAGCTCAGGGAGCGGGTACCTACGAGCAGTACTTC. Amino acid sequence: CASSVAQGAGTYEQYF. The chain combines TRBV9 with TRBJ2-7; possible D gene TRBD2, 6 bases. This CDR3 has 16 residues. V gave up 0 bases and J gave up 2 bases, with 15 bases separating them. The germline gives CDR1 SGDLS, CDR2 YYNGEE. Variable domain in full (rest from reference TRBV9 and TRBJ2-7): DSGVTQTPKHLITATGQRVTLRCSPRSGDLSVYWYQQSLDQGLQFLIQYYNGEERAKGNILERFSAQQFPDLHSELNLSSLELGDSALYFCASSVAQGAGTYEQYFGPGTRLTVT.

The rearrangement joins TRBV4-2 to TRBJ2-5; 8 positions match TRBD2. This CDR3 has 15 amino acids. Trimming took 4 bases from V and 5 from J; bases not matched to a gene: 9. Germline V gene lookup returns CDR1 LGHNA and CDR2 YNFKEQ. CDR3 coding DNA: TGTGCCAGCAGCCCCTCGGCGGGGGGCGGGGAGACCCAGTACTTC. Protein product: CASSPSAGGGETQYF.

V and J are TRBV7-8 and TRBJ2-7; TRBD1 matches at 9 bases. The junction had 11 bases not matched to a gene; V was cut back by 5 bases and J by 3 bases. The CDR3 length is 16 residues. CDR1 and CDR2 from the germline V gene are SGHVS and FQNEAQ. Here the CDR3 DNA reads TGTGCCAGCAGCCTTGTTGGGGACAGGGCTTACTACGAGCAGTACTTC. Its protein is CASSLVGDRAYYEQYF.

The chain carries TRBV5-4 and TRBJ1-4; the match to TRBD1 covers 12 bases. The germline CDR1 and CDR2 sequences are SGHNT and YYREEE (reference sequence). After removal of 4 bases from V and 7 bases from J, the junction contained 8 bases not matched to a gene. The CDR3 is 16 residues long. CDR3 coding DNA: TGTGCCAGCAGCCTGGGACAGGGGGCAGAAGGTGAAAAACTGTTTTTT. This translates into CASSLGQGAEGEKLFF.

The V call is TRBV5-4, the J call TRBJ1-2; TRBD1 matches 11 bases. V lost 4 bases, J lost 8 bases, and 7 bases stayed unmatched. Per the germline V gene, CDR1 is SGHNT and CDR2 is YYREEE (reference sequence). CDR3 size: 14 residues. CDR3 residues: CASSTGQGARGYTF. In DNA form, the CDR3 reads TGTGCCAGCAGCACAGGACAGGGGGCGCGAGGCTACACCTTC. The entire variable domain, with the rest obtained from reference TRBV5-4 and TRBJ1-2, is as follows: ETGVTQSPTHLIKTRGQQVTLRCSSQSGHNTVSWYQQALGQGPQFIFQYYREEENGRGNFPPRFSGLQFPNYSSELNVNALELDDSALYLCASSTGQGARGYTFGSGTRLTVV.

V and J are TRBV30 and TRBJ2-3, with D tentatively TRBD1 (6 bases). Trimming shortened V by 3 bases and J by 3 bases, and 22 bases separated the two germline ends. Germline CDR1 is GTSNPN and CDR2 is SVGIG (reference sequence). This CDR3 has 17 residues. The CDR3 is CAWSPQAGTKKTDTQYF. CDR3 DNA sequence: TGTGCCTGGAGCCCTCAAGCCGGGACAAAAAAAACAGATACGCAGTATTTT.

V gene TRBV9 combines with J gene TRBJ1-2, with 8 nucleotides matching TRBD1. Losses at the gene ends were 4 bases for V and 6 bases for J; bases not matched to a gene: 5. This CDR3 has 13 amino acids. The germline V gene has CDR1 SGDLS and CDR2 YYNGEE. This chain's CDR3 is CASSQDRANGYTF. The CDR3 nucleotides read TGTGCCAGCAGCCAGGACAGGGCGAATGGCTACACCTTC.

The rearrangement joins TRBV4-2 to TRBJ2-1; TRBD2 agrees at 7 bases. The CDR3 is 16 residues long. V was clipped by 0 bases and J by 0 bases; unmatched bases: 2. Germline lookup yields CDR1 LGHNA and CDR2 YNFKEQ. This chain's CDR3 is CASSQEGGFSYNEQFF. In DNA form, the CDR3 reads TGTGCCAGCAGCCAAGAGGGGGGGTTCTCCTACAATGAGCAGTTCTTC.